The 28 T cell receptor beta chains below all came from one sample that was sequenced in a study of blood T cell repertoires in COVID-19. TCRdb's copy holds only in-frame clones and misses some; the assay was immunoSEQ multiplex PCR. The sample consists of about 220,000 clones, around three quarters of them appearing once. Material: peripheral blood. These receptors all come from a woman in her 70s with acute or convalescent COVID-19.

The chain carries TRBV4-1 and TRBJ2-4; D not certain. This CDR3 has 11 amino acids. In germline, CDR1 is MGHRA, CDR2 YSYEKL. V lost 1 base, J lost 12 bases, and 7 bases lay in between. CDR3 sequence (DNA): TGCGCCAGCAGCCAAGGTACCAGTCAGTACTTC. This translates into CASSQGTSQYF.

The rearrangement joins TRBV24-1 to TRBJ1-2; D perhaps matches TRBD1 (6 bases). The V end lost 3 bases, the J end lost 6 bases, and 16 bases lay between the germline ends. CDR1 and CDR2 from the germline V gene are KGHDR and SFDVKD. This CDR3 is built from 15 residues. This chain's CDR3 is CATSDPQGGANGYTF. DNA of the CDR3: TGTGCCACCAGTGATCCCCAAGGGGGGGCTAATGGCTACACCTTC.

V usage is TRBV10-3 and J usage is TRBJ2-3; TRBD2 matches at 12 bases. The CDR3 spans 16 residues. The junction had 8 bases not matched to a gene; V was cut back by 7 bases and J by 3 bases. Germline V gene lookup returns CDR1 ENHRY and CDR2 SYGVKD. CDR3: CAITSGGALRTDTQYF. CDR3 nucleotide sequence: TGTGCCATCACTAGCGGGGGGGCCTTGAGGACAGATACGCAGTATTTT.

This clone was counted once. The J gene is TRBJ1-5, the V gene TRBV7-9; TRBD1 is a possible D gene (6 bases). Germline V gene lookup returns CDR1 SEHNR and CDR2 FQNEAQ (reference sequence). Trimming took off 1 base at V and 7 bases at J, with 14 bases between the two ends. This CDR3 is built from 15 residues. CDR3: CASSLVGGPGQPQHF. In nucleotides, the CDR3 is TGTGCCAGCAGCTTAGTCGGGGGGCCGGGGCAGCCCCAGCATTTT.

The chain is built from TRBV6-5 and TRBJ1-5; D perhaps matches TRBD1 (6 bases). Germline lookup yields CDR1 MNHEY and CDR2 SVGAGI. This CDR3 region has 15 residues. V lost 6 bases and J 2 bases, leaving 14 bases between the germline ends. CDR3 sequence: CASRQGGVGNQPQHF. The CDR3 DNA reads TGTGCCAGCAGACAAGGGGGAGTGGGCAATCAGCCCCAGCATTTT.

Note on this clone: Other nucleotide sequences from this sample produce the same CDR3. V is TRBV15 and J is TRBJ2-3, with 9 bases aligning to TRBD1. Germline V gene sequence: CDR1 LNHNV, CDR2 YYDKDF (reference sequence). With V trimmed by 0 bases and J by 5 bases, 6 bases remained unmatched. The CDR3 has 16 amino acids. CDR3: CATSRDRGQGRDTQYF. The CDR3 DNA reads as TGTGCCACCAGCAGAGATCGGGGACAGGGTAGAGATACGCAGTATTTT. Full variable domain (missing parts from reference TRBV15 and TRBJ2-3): DAMVIQNPRYQVTQFGKPVTLSCSQTLNHNVMYWYQQKSSQAPKLLFHYYDKDFNNEADTPDNFQSRRPNTSFCFLDIRSPGLGDTAMYLCATSRDRGQGRDTQYFGPGTRLTVL.

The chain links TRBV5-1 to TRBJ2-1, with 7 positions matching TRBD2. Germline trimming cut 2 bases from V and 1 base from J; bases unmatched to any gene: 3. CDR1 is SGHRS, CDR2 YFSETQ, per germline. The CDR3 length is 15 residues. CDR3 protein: CASSLSSGSYNEQFF. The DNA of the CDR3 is TGCGCCAGCAGCTTATCTAGCGGTTCCTACAATGAGCAGTTCTTC.

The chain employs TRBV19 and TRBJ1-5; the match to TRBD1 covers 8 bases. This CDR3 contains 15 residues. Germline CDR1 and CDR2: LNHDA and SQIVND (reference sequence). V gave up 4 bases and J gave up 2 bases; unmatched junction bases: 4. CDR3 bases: TGTGCCAGTAGTAGATCGGACAGGGGCAATCAGCCCCAGCATTTT. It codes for CASSRSDRGNQPQHF.

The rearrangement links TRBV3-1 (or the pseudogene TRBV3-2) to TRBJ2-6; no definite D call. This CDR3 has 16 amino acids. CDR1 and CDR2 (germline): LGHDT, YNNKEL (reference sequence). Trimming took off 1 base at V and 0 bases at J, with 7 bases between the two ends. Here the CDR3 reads CASSQGANSGANVLTF. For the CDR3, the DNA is TGTGCCAGCAGCCAAGGGGCCAACTCTGGGGCCAACGTCCTGACTTTC.

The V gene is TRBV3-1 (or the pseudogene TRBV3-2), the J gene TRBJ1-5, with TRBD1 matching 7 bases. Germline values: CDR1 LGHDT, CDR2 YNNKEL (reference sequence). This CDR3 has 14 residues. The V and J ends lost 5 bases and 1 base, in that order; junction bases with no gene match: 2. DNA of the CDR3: TGTGCCAGCAGCAAGACAGGGAGCAATCAGCCCCAGCATTTT. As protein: CASSKTGSNQPQHF.

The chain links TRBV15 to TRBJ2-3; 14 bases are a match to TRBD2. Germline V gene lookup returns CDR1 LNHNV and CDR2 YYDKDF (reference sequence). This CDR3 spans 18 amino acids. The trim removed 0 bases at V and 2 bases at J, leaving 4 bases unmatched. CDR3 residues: CATSRDRTSGGYTDTQYF. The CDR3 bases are TGTGCCACCAGCAGAGATAGGACTAGCGGGGGGTACACAGATACGCAGTATTTT. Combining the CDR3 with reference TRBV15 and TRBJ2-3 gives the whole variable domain DAMVIQNPRYQVTQFGKPVTLSCSQTLNHNVMYWYQQKSSQAPKLLFHYYDKDFNNEADTPDNFQSRRPNTSFCFLDIRSPGLGDTAMYLCATSRDRTSGGYTDTQYFGPGTRLTVL.

CDR3 sequence: CASRGLAGGWQFF. CDR3 nucleotides: TGTGCCAGCAGGGGACTAGCGGGGGGTTGGCAGTTCTTC. The rearrangement uses TRBV6-5 and TRBJ2-1, with 15 bases lining up with TRBD2. V dropped 6 bases and J dropped 12; count of bases not matched to a gene: 3. Germline assignment: CDR1 MNHEY and CDR2 SVGAGI. CDR3 length equals 13 residues.

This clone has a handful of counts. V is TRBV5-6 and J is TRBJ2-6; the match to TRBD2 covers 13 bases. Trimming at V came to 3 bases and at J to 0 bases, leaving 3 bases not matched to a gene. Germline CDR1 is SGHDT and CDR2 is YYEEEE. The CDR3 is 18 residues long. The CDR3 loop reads CASSWRTSGSSGANVLTF. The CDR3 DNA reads TGTGCCAGCAGCTGGAGGACTAGCGGGAGCTCTGGGGCCAACGTCCTGACTTTC.

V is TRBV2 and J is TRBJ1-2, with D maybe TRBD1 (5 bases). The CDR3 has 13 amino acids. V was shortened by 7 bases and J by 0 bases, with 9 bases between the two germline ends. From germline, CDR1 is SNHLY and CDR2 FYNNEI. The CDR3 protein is CASTQDSNYGYTF. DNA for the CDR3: TGTGCCAGCACACAGGATTCTAACTATGGCTACACCTTC.

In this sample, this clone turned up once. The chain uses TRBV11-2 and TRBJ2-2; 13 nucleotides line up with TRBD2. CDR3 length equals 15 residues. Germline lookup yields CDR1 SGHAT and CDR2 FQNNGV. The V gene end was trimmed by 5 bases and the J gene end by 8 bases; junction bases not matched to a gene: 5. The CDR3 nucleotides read TGTGCCAGCAGCCGGACTAGCGGGGGCTGGGGGGAGCTGTTTTTT. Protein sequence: CASSRTSGGWGELFF.

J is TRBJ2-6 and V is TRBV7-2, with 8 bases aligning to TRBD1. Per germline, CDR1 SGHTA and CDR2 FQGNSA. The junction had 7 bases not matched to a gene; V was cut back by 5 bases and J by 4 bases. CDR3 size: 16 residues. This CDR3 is CASSPQGARGANVLTF. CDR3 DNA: TGTGCCAGCAGCCCGCAGGGGGCGCGCGGGGCCAACGTCCTGACTTTC.

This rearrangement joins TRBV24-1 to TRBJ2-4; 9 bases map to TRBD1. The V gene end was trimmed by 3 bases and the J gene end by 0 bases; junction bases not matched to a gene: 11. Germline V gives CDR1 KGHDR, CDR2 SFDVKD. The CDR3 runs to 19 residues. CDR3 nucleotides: TGTGCCACCAGTGATGGAGGGGACAGGGTTAGTGTAGCCAAAAACATTCAGTACTTC. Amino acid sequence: CATSDGGDRVSVAKNIQYF.

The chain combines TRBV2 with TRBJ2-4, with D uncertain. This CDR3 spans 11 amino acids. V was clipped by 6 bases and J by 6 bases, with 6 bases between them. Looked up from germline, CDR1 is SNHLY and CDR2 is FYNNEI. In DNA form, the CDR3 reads TGTGCCAGCAGCCTAATAAACATTCAGTACTTC. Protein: CASSLINIQYF.

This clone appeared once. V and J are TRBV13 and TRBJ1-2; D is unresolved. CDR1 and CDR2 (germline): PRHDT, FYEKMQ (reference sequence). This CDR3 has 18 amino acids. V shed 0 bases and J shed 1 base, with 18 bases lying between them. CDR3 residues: CASSLGPWRRVGNYGYTF. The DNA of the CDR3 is TGTGCCAGCAGCTTAGGCCCCTGGCGGAGAGTGGGTAACTATGGCTACACCTTC.

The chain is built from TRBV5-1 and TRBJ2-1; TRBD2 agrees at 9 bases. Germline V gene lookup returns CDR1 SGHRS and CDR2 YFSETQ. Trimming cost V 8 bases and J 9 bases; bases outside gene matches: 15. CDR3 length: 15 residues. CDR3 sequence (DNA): TGCGCCAGTTTTAGCGGGGGAAACATGGGCGGTGAGCAGTTCTTC. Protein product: CASFSGGNMGGEQFF.

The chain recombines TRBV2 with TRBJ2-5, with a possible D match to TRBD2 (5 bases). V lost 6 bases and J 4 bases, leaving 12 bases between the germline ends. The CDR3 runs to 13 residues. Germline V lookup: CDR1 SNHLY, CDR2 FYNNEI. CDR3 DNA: TGTGCCAGCAGCGGACTCGAGGGAGAGACCCAGTACTTC. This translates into CASSGLEGETQYF.

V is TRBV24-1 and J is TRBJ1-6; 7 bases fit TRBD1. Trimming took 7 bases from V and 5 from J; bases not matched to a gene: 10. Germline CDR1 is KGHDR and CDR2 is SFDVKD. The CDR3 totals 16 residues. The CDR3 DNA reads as TGTGCCACCAGATTCCACCGGGACAGAGATAATTCACCCCTCCACTTT. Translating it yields CATRFHRDRDNSPLHF.

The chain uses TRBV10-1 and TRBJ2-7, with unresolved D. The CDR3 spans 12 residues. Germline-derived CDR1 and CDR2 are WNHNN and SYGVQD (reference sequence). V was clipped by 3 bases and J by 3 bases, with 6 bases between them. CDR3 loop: CASSDPNYEQYF. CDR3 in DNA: TGCGCCAGCAGTGACCCTAACTACGAGCAGTACTTC.

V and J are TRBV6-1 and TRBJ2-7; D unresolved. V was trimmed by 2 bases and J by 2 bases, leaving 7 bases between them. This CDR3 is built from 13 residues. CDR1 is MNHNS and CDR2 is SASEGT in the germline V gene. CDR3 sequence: CASSEPPAYEQYV. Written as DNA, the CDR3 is TGTGCCAGCAGTGAACCGCCGGCCTACGAGCAGTACGTC.

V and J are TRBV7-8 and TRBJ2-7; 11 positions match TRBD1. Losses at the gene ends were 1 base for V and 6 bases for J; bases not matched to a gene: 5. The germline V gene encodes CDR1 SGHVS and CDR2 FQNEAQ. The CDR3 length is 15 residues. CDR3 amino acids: CASSLDFGTGGEQYV. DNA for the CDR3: TGTGCCAGCAGCTTAGACTTCGGGACAGGGGGCGAGCAGTACGTC.

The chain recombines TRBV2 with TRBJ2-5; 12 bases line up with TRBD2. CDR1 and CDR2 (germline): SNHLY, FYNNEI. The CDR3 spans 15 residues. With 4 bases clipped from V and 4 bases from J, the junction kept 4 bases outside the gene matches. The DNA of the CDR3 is TGTGCCAGCAGTGTCTCGGGACTAGCGGGAGAGACCCAGTACTTC. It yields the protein CASSVSGLAGETQYF.

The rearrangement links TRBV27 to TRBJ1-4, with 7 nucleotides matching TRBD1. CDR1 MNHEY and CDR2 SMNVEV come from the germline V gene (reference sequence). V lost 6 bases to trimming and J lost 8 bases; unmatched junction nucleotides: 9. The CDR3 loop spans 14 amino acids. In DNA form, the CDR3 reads TGTGCCAGCAGCCAAAACAGGGGTGGCGAAAAACTGTTTTTT. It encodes CASSQNRGGEKLFF.

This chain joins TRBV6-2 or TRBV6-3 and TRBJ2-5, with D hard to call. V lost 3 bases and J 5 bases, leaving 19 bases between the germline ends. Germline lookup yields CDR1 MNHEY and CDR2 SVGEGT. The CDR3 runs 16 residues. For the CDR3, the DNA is TGTGCCAGCAGTTATGGTGGGCCCCTGAGCAGGGAGACCCAGTACTTC. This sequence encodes CASSYGGPLSRETQYF.